Sequencing of this T cell receptor beta chain was carried out in a study of T cell changes during pregnancy in multiple sclerosis. The CDR3 runs to 13 residues. Per the germline V gene, CDR1 is MNHNY and CDR2 is SVGAGI (reference sequence). With 5 bases removed from V and 7 bases from J, the gap between germline ends came to 14 bases. Using immunoSEQ multiplex PCR, the repertoire was profiled, and TCRdb retains in-frame clones only, with some absent. The data hold 35,000 to 45,000 clones, with about 92% observed a single time. The chain carries TRBV6-6 and TRBJ1-2; a possible D gene is TRBD1 (6 bases). The TCR sequence derives from a female donor in good health, enrolled as a control in a pregnancy study. The source material was peripheral blood, sampled in the third trimester of pregnancy. CDR3 sequence: CASSQQGKGGYTF. CDR3 nucleotides: TGTGCCAGCAGTCAACAGGGAAAGGGTGGCTACACCTTC.